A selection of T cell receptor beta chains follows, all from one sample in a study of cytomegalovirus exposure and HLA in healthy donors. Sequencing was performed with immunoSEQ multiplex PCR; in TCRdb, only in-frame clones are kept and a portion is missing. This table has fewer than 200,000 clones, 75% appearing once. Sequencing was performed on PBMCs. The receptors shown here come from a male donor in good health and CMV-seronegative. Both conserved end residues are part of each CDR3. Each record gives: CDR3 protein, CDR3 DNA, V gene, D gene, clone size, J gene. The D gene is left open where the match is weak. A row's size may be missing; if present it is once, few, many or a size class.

CASSHRQVVYEQYF,TGTGCCAGCAGCCACAGACAGGTGGTCTACGAGCAGTACTTC,TRBV6-5,.,.,TRBJ2-7
CASSYSIGADGYTF,TGTGCCAGCAGTTACTCGATTGGGGCTGATGGCTACACCTTC,TRBV6-6,.,.,TRBJ1-2
CASSPEAYYGAQYF,TGTGCCAGTAGTCCCGAAGCTTACTACGGGGCCCAGTACTTC,TRBV19,.,.,TRBJ2-5
CASSLWTSGADTQYF,TGTGCCAGCAGCTTGTGGACTAGCGGGGCAGACACGCAGTATTTT,TRBV5-4,TRBD2,.,TRBJ2-3
CASSPTGGGRSTGELFF,TGCGCCAGCAGCCCAACTGGGGGGGGCCGTTCCACCGGGGAGCTGTTTTTT,TRBV4-3,.,once,TRBJ2-2
CASSWGWGQQETQYF,TGCGCCAGCAGCTGGGGCTGGGGACAGCAAGAGACCCAGTACTTC,TRBV5-1,TRBD1,.,TRBJ2-5
CAISEGTSGAYTQYF,TGTGCCATCAGTGAGGGGACTAGCGGGGCCTATACGCAGTATTTT,TRBV10-3,TRBD2,.,TRBJ2-3
CASSAELAGAYEQYF,TGTGCCAGCAGTGCAGAGTTGGCGGGGGCCTACGAGCAGTACTTC,TRBV6-1,TRBD2,few,TRBJ2-7
CASRPRLAGASLPEQYF,TGTGCCAGCAGACCTAGACTAGCGGGAGCCTCCCTACCCGAGCAGTACTTC,TRBV2,TRBD2,.,TRBJ2-7
CASSRGGGEETQYF,TGTGCCAGCTCGAGAGGAGGAGGGGAGGAGACCCAGTACTTC,TRBV18,.,.,TRBJ2-5
CASSPQRGTQETQYF,TGTGCCAGCTCACCACAGCGGGGGACCCAAGAGACCCAGTACTTC,TRBV18,TRBD2,.,TRBJ2-5
CAWAQWNTEAFF,TGTGCCTGGGCGCAATGGAACACTGAAGCTTTCTTT,TRBV30,.,once,TRBJ1-1
CAISEYEGSSYEQYF,TGTGCCATCAGTGAGTACGAGGGAAGCTCCTACGAGCAGTACTTC,TRBV10-3,.,.,TRBJ2-7
CASSSGQAYSNQPQHF,TGTGCCAGCAGCTCAGGACAGGCTTATAGCAATCAGCCCCAGCATTTT,TRBV5-8,TRBD1,once,TRBJ1-5
CASSQTGGDEQYF,TGTGCCAGCAGTCAGACAGGGGGCGACGAGCAGTACTTC,TRBV6-1,TRBD1,.,TRBJ2-7
CASSQDWRTGNTIYF,TGTGCCAGCAGCCAAGATTGGAGGACTGGAAACACCATATATTTT,TRBV14,.,.,TRBJ1-3
CASSEATRGRNNEQFF,TGTGCCAGCAGTGAAGCGACTCGCGGGAGAAACAATGAGCAGTTCTTC,TRBV2,TRBD2,.,TRBJ2-1
CASSIVGTSYEQYF,TGTGCCAGTAGTATAGTTGGCACCTCCTACGAGCAGTACTTC,TRBV19,.,once,TRBJ2-7
CASSSVGTGFYEQYF,TGTGCCAGCAGTTCCGTCGGGACAGGTTTCTACGAGCAGTACTTC,TRBV5-6,TRBD1,few,TRBJ2-7
CASAQGGYNEQFF,TGTGCCTCCGCCCAGGGAGGTTACAATGAGCAGTTCTTC,TRBV19,.,.,TRBJ2-1
CASSLEGTGLIAEAFF,TGTGCCAGCAGCTTAGAAGGGACAGGGCTTATAGCTGAAGCTTTCTTT,TRBV7-2,TRBD1,.,TRBJ1-1
CASTGGTVYNEQFF,TGTGCCAGCACCGGCGGGACAGTCTACAATGAGCAGTTCTTC,TRBV5-6,.,.,TRBJ2-1
CASSYSSQVGNQPQHF,TGTGCCAGCAGTTACTCTTCACAGGTTGGTAATCAGCCCCAGCATTTT,TRBV6-6,.,.,TRBJ1-5
CASSSLRQGYGYTF,TGTGCCAGCAGTTCCCTCCGACAGGGCTATGGCTACACCTTC,TRBV27,TRBD1,few,TRBJ1-2
CASSRRDSRAEQYF,TGTGCCAGCAGTAGACGGGACAGCCGTGCCGAGCAGTACTTC,TRBV6-5,TRBD1,.,TRBJ2-7
CASSVGTGAYEQYF,TGTGCCAGCAGCGTCGGGACAGGGGCCTACGAGCAGTACTTC,TRBV9,TRBD1,.,TRBJ2-7
CASSLGGSSYEQYF,TGTGCCAGCAGCTTAGGCGGGAGCTCCTACGAGCAGTACTTC,TRBV11-3,TRBD2,.,TRBJ2-7